The clone carrying this T cell receptor beta chain was seen more than once but under ten times. Its target is not known. Per germline, CDR1 MGHDK and CDR2 SYGVNS. This CDR3 region has 14 residues. The V segment lost 6 bases and the J segment 8 bases; nucleotides outside the gene matches: 12. This record belongs to a study of T cell repertoires in ileal Crohn's disease. Time point of the sample: neoterminal ileum biopsy at postoperative endoscopy, about 6 months after surgery. Findings and limits, study-wide: Active smokers at surgery had more clonal expansions than non-smokers. Endoscopy was done a median around 6.9 months after surgery. Every patient over 26.8% clonality showed endoscopic recurrence.

Measured with immunoSEQ multiplex PCR; TCRdb has only the in-frame clones, and not every one. Of about 62,000 clones in the sample, roughly 91% were seen once. This chain uses TRBV25-1 with TRBJ1-2, with 7 bases identical to TRBD1. The sequence was collected from an adult with Crohn's disease. The sequencing sample was made of ileal tissue. The DNA of the CDR3 is TGTGCCAGCAGAAGCCAATCCGGGACAGTCGGCTACACCTTC. This codes for CASRSQSGTVGYTF.